This TCR beta chain came from a study of cytomegalovirus exposure and HLA in healthy donors. This clone was seen only once. 60 Vbeta and 13 Jbeta primers were used in PCR. Produced via immunoSEQ multiplex PCR; TCRdb's table is partial and in-frame only. The sample includes about 160,000 clones, around 79% seen only once; the top ten take 2% to 2.5%. CDR1 and CDR2 from the germline V gene are SGHAT and FQDESV (reference sequence). The CDR3 is 15 amino acids. The germline V and J ends were trimmed by 1 base and 7 bases, with 16 bases remaining between them. This clonotype was sampled from a man between 40 and 49 years old in good health and CMV-seronegative. Sequencing was performed on PBMCs. The chain couples TRBV11-1 to TRBJ1-2, with D possibly matching TRBD1 (6 bases). The CDR3 DNA sequence: TGTGCCAGCAGCTTAGGGCTCGGGGGGCACGGTGGCTACACCTTC. It encodes CASSLGLGGHGGYTF.